This T cell receptor (beta chain) was sequenced in a study of blood T cell repertoires in COVID-19. V shed 1 base and J 3 bases; nucleotides not matched to a gene: 6. This CDR3 is 16 amino acids long. CDR1 and CDR2 from the germline V gene are LGHNA and YNFKEQ. Clones were sequenced by immunoSEQ multiplex PCR, and TCRdb holds only the in-frame ones, with some missing. This table holds around 110,000 clones, 90% found once. The V and J genes are TRBV4-2 and TRBJ2-3; 8 bases fit TRBD2. This TCR was recovered from a human donor with active COVID-19. The donor label of this sample is uncertain. The sample consisted of peripheral blood. Here the CDR3 DNA reads TGTGCCAGCAGCCAAGTGGCGGGGGGCGGGACAGATACGCAGTATTTT. Its translation: CASSQVAGGGTDTQYF.